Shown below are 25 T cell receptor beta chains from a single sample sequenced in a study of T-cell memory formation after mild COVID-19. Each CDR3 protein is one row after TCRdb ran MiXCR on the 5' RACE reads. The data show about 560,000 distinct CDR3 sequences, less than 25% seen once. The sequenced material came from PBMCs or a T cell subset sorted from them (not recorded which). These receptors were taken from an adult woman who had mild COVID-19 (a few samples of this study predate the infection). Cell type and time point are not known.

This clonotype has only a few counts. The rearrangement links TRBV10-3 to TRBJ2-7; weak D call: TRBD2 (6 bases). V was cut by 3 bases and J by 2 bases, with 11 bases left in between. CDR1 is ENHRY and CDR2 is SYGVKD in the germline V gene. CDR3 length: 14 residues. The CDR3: CAISEGTGAYEQYF. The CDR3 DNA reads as TGTGCCATCAGTGAAGGGACGGGAGCCTACGAGCAGTACTTC.

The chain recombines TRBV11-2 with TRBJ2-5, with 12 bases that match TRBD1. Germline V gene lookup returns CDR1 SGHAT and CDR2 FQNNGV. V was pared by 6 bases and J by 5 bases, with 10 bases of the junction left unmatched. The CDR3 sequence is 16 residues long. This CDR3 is CASRNPGQGAAETQYF. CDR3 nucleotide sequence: TGTGCCAGCAGGAATCCGGGACAGGGGGCGGCGGAGACCCAGTACTTC.

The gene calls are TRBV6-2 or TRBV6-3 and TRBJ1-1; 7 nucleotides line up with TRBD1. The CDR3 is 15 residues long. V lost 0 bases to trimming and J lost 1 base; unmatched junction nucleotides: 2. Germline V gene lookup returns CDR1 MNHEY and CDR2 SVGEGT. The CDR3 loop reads CASSYSTGTNTEAFF. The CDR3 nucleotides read TGTGCCAGCAGTTACTCGACAGGGACGAACACTGAAGCTTTCTTT.

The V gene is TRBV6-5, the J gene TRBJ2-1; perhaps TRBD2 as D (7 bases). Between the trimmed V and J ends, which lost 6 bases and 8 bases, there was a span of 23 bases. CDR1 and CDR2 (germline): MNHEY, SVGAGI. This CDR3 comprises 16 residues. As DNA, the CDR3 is TGTGCCAGCAGCTCCCGAGGGAGGGGGGGACACGATGAGCAGTTCTTC. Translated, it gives CASSSRGRGGHDEQFF.

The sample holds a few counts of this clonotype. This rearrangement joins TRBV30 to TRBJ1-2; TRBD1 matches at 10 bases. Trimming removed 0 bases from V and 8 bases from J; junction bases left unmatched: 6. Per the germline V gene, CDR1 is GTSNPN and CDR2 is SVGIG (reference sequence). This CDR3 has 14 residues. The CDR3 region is CAWSVLGQGRGYTF. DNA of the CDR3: TGTGCCTGGAGTGTCTTGGGACAGGGGAGAGGCTACACCTTC.

The CDR3: CASSPSREGLFEQYF. In nucleotides, the CDR3 is TGTGCCAGCAGCCCCTCGCGGGAGGGCCTTTTTGAGCAGTACTTC. The V call is TRBV7-9, the J call TRBJ2-7; 9 bases match TRBD2. CDR1 is SEHNR, CDR2 FQNEAQ, per germline (reference sequence). The CDR3 is made up of 15 amino acids. The V gene end was trimmed by 5 bases and the J gene end by 7 bases; junction bases not matched to a gene: 12. The whole variable domain, filled in from reference TRBV7-9 and TRBJ2-7, reads DTGVSQNPRHKITKRGQNVTFRCDPISEHNRLYWYRQTLGQGPEFLTYFQNEAQLEKSRLLSDRFSAERPKGSFSTLEIQRTEQGDSAMYLCASSPSREGLFEQYFGPGTRLTVT.

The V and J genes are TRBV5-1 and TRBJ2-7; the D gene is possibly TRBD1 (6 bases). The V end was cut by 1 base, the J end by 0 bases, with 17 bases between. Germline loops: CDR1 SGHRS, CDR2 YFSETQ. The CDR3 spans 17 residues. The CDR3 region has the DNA TGCGCCAGCAGCTTGAGACCCCTAGACAGGCGCTCCTACGAGCAGTACTTC. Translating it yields CASSLRPLDRRSYEQYF.

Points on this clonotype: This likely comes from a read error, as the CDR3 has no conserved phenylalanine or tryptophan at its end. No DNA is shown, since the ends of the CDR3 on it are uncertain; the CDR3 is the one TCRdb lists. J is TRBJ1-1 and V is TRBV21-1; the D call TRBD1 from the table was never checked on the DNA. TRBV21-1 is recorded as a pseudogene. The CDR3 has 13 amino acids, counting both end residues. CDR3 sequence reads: CASSNPVWDRAIV.

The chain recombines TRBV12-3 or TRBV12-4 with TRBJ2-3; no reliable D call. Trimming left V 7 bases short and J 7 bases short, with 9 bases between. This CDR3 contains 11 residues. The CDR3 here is CASTSKHTQYF. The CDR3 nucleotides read TGTGCCAGCACCTCGAAGCATACGCAGTATTTT.

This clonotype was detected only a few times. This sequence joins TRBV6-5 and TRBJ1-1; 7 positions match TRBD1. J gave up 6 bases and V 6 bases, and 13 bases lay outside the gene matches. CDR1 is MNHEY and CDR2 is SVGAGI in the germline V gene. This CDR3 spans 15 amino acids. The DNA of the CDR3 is TGTGCCAGCAGCACCCGTGCAGGGGGGGGGGCTGAAGCTTTCTTT. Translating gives CASSTRAGGGAEAFF.

Here the CDR3 DNA reads TGTGCCAGCAGTGAAGGACAGGGGCGCACAGATACGCAGTATTTT. As protein: CASSEGQGRTDTQYF. The chain has TRBV2 and TRBJ2-3; 8 nucleotides agree with TRBD1. This CDR3 spans 15 amino acids. Germline CDR1 reads SNHLY; CDR2 reads FYNNEI. V was pared by 1 base and J by 1 base, with 1 base of the junction left unmatched.

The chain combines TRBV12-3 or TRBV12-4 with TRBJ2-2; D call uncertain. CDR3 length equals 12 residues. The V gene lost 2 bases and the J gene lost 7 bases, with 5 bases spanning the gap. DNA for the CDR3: TGTGCCAGCAGTTTATCAGTCGGGGAGCTGTTTTTT. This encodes CASSLSVGELFF.

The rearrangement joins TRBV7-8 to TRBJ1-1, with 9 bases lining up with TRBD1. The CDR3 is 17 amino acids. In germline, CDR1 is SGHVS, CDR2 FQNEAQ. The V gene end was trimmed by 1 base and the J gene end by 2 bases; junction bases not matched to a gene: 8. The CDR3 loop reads CASSLVPGQGLNTEAFF. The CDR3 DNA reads TGTGCCAGCAGCTTAGTACCGGGACAGGGCCTAAACACTGAAGCTTTCTTT.

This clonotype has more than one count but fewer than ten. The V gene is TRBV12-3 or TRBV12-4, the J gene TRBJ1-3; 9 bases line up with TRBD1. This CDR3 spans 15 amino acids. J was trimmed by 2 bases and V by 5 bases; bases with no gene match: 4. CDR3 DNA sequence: TGTGCCAGCAGTGTACAGGGGGCGCCTGGAAACACCATATATTTT. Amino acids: CASSVQGAPGNTIYF.

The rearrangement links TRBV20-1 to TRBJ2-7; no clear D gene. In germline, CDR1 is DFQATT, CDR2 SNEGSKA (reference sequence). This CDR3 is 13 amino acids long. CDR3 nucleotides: TGCAGCCCCTCGGGTGGCAACTCCTACGAGCAGTACTTC. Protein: CSPSGGNSYEQYF.

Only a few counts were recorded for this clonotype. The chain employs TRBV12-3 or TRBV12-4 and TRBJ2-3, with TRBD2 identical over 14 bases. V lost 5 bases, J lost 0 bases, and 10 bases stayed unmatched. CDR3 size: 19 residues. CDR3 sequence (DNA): TGTGCCAGCAGTCCCCGGACTAGCGGGAGGACCCCTAGCACAGATACGCAGTATTTT. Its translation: CASSPRTSGRTPSTDTQYF.

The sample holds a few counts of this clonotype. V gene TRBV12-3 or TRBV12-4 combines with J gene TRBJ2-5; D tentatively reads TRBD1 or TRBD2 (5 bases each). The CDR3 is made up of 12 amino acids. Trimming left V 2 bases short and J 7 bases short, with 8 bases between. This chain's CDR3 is CASSLQGVTQYF. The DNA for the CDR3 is TGTGCCAGCAGTTTACAGGGAGTGACCCAGTACTTC.

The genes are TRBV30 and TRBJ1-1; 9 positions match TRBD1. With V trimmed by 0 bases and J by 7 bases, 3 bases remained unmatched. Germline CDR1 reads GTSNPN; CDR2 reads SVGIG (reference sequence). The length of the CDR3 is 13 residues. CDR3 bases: TGTGCCTGGAGTGTAGGGACAGGGCTTGAAGCTTTCTTT. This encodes CAWSVGTGLEAFF.

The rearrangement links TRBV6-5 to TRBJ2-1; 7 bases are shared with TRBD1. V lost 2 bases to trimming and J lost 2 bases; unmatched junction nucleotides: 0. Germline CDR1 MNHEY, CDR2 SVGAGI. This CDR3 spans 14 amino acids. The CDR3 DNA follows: TGTGCCAGCAGTTACGGGACAGCCTACAATGAGCAGTTCTTC. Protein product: CASSYGTAYNEQFF.

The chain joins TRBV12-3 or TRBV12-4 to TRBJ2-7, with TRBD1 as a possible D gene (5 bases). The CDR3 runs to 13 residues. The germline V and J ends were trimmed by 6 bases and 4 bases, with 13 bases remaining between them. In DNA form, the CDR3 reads TGTGCCAGCAGCACGGACACAATTTACGAGCAGTACTTC. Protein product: CASSTDTIYEQYF.

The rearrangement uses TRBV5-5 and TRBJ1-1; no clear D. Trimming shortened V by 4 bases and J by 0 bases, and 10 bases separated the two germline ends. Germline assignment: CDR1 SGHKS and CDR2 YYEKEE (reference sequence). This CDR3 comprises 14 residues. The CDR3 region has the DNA TGTGCCAGCAGCGTGAACTTCATGAACACTGAAGCTTTCTTT. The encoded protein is CASSVNFMNTEAFF.

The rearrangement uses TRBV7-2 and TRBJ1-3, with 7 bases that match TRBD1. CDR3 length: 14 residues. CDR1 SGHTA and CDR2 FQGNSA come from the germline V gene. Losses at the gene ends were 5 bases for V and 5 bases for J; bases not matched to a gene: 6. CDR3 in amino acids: CASSDRQGRNTIYF. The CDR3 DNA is TGTGCCAGCAGCGATAGACAGGGTCGAAACACCATATATTTT. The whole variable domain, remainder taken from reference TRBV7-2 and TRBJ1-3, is GAGVSQSPSNKVTEKGKDVELRCDPISGHTALYWYRQSLGQGLEFLIYFQGNSAPDKSGLPSDRFSAERTGGSVSTLTIQRTQQEDSAVYLCASSDRQGRNTIYFGEGSWLTVV.

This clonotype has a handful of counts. CDR3 coding DNA: TGTGCCAGCAGCCCGGACGTGATGAACACTGAAGCTTTCTTT. The encoded protein is CASSPDVMNTEAFF. This sequence joins TRBV4-2 and TRBJ1-1; no definite D call. V lost 4 bases to trimming and J lost 0 bases, with 9 bases between them. The CDR3 totals 14 residues. CDR1 is LGHNA and CDR2 is YNFKEQ in the germline V gene.

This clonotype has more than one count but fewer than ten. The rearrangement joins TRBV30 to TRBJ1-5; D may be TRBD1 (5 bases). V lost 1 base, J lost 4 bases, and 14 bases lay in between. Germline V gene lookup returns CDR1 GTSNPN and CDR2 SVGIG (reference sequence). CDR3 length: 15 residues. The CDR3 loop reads CAWSAAGGNNQPQHF. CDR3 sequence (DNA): TGTGCCTGGAGTGCAGCGGGGGGAAATAATCAGCCCCAGCATTTT.

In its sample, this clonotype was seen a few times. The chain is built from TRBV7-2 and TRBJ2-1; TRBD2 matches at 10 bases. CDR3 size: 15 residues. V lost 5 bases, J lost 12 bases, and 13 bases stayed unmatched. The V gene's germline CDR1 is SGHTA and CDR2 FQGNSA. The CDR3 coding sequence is TGTGCCAGCAGCCTCCACCGGACTAGCGGAGGGGGGCAGTTCTTC. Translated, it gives CASSLHRTSGGGQFF. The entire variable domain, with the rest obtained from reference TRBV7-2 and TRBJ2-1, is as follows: GAGVSQSPSNKVTEKGKDVELRCDPISGHTALYWYRQSLGQGLEFLIYFQGNSAPDKSGLPSDRFSAERTGGSVSTLTIQRTQQEDSAVYLCASSLHRTSGGGQFFGPGTRLTVL.